This T cell receptor (beta chain) was documented in a study of T cells in Graves' hyperthyroidism and ophthalmopathy. General study points: For ophthalmopathy, model prediction preceded onset by a median roughly 6.3 months.

Regions amplified from RNA transcripts were the TCR beta CDR3 regions. The HTBI set primed first-round TCR CDR3 RT-PCR. One entry per CDR3 protein results from TCRdb running MiXCR on the multiplex PCR reads. The table includes 620,000 or so distinct CDR3 sequences, 14% detected once. The study based diagnoses on clinical symptoms, serum thyroxine and TRAb, thyroid ultrasound and orbital computed tomography. The CDR3 has 16 amino acids. Per germline, CDR1 SGHNT and CDR2 YYREEE (reference sequence). V shed 1 base, J shed 2 bases, and the junction held 9 bases outside the gene matches. This clonotype was picked up a small number of times. Its specificity is unknown.

Input material: blood. The sequence was collected from a woman aged 45-65 years with Graves' ophthalmopathy. V and J are TRBV5-4 and TRBJ2-7, with TRBD2 identical over 7 bases. CDR3 region: CASSLFAAGAAYEQYF. CDR3 sequence (DNA): TGTGCCAGCAGCTTGTTTGCCGCGGGAGCCGCCTACGAGCAGTACTTC.